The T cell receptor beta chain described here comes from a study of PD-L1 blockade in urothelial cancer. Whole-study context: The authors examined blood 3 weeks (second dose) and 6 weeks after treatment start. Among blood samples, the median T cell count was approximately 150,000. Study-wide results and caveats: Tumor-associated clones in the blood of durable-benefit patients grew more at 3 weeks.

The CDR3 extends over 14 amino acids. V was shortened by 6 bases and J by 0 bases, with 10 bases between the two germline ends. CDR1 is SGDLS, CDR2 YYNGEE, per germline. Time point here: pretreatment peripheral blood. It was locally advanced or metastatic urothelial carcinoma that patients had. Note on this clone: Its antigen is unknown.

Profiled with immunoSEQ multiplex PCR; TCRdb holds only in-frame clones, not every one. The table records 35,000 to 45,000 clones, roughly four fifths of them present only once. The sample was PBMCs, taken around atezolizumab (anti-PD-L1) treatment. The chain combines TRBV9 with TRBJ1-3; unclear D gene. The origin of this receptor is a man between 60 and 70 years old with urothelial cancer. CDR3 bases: TGTGCCAGCAAGGCGGGAGGCTCTGGAAACACCATATATTTT. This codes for CASKAGGSGNTIYF.